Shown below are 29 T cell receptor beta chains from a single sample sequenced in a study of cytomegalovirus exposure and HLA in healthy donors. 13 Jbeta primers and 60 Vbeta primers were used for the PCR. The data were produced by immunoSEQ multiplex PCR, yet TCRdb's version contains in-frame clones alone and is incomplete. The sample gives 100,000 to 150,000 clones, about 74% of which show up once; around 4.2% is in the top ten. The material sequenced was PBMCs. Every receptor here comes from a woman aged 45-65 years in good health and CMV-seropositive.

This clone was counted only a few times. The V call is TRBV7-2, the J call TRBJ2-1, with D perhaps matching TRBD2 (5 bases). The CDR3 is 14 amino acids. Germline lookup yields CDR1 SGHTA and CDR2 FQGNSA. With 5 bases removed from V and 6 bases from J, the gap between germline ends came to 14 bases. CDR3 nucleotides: TGTGCCAGCAGCGTCACTAGGGCCCGCAATGAGCAGTTCTTC. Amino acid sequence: CASSVTRARNEQFF.

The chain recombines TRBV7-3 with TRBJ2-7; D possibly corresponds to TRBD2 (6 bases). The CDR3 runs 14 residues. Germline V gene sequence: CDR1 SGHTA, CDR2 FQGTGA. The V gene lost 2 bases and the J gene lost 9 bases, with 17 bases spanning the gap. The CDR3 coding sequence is TGTGCCAGCAGCTTAGAAGCGGGCCGTTCTCGGCAGTACTTC. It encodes CASSLEAGRSRQYF.

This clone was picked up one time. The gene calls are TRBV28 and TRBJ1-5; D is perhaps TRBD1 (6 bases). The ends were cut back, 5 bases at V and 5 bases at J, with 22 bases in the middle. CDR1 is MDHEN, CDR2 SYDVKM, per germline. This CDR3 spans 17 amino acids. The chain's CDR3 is CASSPRTEDRNHQPQHF. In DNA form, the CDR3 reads TGTGCCAGCAGTCCACGAACTGAGGACAGAAACCATCAGCCCCAGCATTTT.

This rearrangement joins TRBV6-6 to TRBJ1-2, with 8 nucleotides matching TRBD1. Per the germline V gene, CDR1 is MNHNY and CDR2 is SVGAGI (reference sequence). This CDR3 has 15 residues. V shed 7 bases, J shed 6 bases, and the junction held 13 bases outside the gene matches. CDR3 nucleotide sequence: TGTGCCAGCAACCCCGGACAGGGCTTCAGCAATGGCTACACCTTC. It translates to CASNPGQGFSNGYTF.

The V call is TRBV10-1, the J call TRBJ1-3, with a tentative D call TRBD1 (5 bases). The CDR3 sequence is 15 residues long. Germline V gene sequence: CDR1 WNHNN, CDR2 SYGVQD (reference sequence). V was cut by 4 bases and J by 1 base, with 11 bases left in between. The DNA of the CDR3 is TGCGCCAGCAGTGCCGGGAGGGGATCTGGAAACACCATATATTTT. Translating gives CASSAGRGSGNTIYF.

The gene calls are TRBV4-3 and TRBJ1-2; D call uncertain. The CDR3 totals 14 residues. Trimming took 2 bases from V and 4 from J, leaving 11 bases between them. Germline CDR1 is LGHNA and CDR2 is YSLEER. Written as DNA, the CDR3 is TGCGCCAGCAGCCAAAATAGCGGAACCTATGGCTACACCTTC. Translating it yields CASSQNSGTYGYTF.

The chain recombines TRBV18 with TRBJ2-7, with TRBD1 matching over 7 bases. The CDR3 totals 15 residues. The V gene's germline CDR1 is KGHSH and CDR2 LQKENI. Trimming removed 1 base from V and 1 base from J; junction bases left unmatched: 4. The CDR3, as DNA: TGTGCCAGCTCACCACAAGGGGACAGATCCTACGAGCAGTACTTC. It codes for CASSPQGDRSYEQYF. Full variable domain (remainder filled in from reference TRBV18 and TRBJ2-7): NAGVMQNPRHLVRRRGQEARLRCSPMKGHSHVYWYRQLPEEGLKFMVYLQKENIIDESGMPKERFSAEFPKEGPSILRIQQVVRGDSAAYFCASSPQGDRSYEQYFGPGTRLTVT.

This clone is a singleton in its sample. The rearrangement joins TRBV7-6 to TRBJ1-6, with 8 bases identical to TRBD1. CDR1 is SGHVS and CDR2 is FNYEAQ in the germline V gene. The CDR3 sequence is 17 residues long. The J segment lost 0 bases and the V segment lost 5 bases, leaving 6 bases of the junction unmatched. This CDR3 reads CASSRGDRNSYNSPLHF. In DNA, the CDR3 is TGTGCCAGCAGCCGGGGGGACAGGAACTCCTATAATTCACCCCTCCACTTT.

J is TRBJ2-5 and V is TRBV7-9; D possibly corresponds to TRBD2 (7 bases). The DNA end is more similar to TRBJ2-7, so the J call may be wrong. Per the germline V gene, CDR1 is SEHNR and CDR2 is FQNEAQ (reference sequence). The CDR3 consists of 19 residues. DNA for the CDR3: TGTGCCAGCAGCCCGTCCCGGGGGGCAAAAGCGGGGACCCACTACGAGCAGTACTTC. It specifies CASSPSRGAKAGTHYEQYF.

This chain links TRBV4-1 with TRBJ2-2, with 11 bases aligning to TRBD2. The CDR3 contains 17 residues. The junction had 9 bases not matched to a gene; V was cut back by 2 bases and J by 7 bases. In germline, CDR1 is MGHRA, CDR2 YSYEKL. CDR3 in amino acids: CASSQQSSGGAGGELFF. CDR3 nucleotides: TGCGCCAGCAGCCAACAGAGTAGCGGGGGGGCAGGCGGGGAGCTGTTTTTT.

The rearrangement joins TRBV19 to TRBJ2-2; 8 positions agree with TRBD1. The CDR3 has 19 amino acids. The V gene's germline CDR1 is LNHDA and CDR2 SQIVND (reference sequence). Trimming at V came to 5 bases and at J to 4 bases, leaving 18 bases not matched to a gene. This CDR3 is CASSSILHSGQGGTGELFF. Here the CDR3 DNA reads TGTGCCAGTAGTTCTATCCTGCACTCCGGACAGGGCGGCACCGGGGAGCTGTTTTTT.

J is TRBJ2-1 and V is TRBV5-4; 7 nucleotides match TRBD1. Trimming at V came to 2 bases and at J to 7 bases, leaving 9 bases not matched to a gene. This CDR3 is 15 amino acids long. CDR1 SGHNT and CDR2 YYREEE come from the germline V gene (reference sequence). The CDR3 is CASSFIGGALNEQFF. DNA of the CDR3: TGTGCCAGCAGCTTCATAGGGGGCGCGTTAAATGAGCAGTTCTTC.

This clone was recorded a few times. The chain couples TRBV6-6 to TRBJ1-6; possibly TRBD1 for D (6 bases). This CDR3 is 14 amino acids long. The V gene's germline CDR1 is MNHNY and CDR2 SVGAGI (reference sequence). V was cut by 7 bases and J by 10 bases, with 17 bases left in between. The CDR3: CASTLTGHTSPLHF. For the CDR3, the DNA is TGTGCCAGCACCCTGACAGGCCATACCTCACCCCTCCACTTT.

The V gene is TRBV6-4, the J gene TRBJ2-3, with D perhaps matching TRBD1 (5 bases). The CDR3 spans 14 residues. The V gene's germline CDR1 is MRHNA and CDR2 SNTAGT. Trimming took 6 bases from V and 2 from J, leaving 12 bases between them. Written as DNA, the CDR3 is TGTGCCAGCAGCCCCCAGGGCGACACAGATACGCAGTATTTT. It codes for CASSPQGDTDTQYF.

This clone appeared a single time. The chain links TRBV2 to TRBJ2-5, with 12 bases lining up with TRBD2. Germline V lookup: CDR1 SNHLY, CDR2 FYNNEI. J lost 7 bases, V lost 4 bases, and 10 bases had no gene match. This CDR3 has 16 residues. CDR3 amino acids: CASSGVLAGGYATQYF. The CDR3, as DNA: TGTGCCAGCAGTGGCGTACTAGCGGGGGGATACGCGACCCAGTACTTC.

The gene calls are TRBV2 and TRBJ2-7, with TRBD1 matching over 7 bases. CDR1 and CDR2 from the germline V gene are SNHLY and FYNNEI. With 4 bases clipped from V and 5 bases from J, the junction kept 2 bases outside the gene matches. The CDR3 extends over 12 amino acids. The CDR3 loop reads CASSAGTDEQYF. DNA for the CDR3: TGTGCCAGCAGTGCAGGGACAGACGAGCAGTACTTC.

This chain's CDR3 is CASSLYTLNEKLFF. The CDR3 bases are TGCGCCAGCAGCTTGTACACCTTAAATGAAAAACTGTTTTTT. This rearrangement joins TRBV5-1 to TRBJ1-4, with no clear D. V lost 1 base and J 5 bases, leaving 9 bases between the germline ends. The germline V gene encodes CDR1 SGHRS and CDR2 YFSETQ. The CDR3 length is 14 residues. Full variable domain (rest looked up from reference TRBV5-1 and TRBJ1-4): KAGVTQTPRYLIKTRGQQVTLSCSPISGHRSVSWYQQTPGQGLQFLFEYFSETQRNKGNFPGRFSGRQFSNSRSEMNVSTLELGDSALYLCASSLYTLNEKLFFGSGTQLSVL.

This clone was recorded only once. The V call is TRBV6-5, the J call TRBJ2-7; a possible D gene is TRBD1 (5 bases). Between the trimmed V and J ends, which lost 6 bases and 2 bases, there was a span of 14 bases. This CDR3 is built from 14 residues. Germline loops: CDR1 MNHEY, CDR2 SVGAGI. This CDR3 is CASRNQGYPYEQYF. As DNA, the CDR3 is TGTGCCAGCAGAAATCAGGGTTACCCCTACGAGCAGTACTTC.

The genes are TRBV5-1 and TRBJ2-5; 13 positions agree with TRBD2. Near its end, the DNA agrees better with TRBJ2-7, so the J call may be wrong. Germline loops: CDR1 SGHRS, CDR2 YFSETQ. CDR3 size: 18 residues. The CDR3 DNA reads TGCGCCAGCAGCAGATTAACTAGCGGGGGGGCCTTCATGTACGAGCAGTACTTC. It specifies CASSRLTSGGAFMYEQYF.

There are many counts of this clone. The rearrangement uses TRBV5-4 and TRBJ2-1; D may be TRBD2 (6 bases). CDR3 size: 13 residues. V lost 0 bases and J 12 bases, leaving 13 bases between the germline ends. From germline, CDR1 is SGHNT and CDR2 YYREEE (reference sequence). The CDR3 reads CASSLAIQGGQFF. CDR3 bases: TGTGCCAGCAGCTTGGCCATTCAGGGAGGGCAGTTCTTC.

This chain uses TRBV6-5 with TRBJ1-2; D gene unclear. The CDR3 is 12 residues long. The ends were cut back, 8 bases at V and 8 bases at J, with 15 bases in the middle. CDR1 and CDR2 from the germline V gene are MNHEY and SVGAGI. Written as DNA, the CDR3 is TGTGCCAGCTGGGGAGGTGAGAGCGGCTACACCTTC. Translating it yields CASWGGESGYTF.

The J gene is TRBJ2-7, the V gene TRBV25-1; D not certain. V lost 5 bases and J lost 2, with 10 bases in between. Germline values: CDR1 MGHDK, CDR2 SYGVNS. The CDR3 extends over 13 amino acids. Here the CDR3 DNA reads TGTGCCAGCAGTTCCGGAGTCACCTACGAGCAGTACTTC. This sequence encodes CASSSGVTYEQYF.

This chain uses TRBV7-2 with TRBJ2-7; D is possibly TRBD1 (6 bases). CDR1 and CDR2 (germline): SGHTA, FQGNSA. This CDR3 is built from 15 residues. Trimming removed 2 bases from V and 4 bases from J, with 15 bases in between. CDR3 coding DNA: TGTGCCAGCAGCTTACAGGGTCGAGGGGGTTACGAGCAGTACTTC. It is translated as CASSLQGRGGYEQYF.

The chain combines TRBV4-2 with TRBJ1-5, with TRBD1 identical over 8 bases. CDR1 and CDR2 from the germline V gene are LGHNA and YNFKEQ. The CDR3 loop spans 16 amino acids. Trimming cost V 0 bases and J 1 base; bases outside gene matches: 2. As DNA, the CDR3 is TGTGCCAGCAGCCAAGACCGGACAGGGAGCAATCAGCCCCAGCATTTT. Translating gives CASSQDRTGSNQPQHF.

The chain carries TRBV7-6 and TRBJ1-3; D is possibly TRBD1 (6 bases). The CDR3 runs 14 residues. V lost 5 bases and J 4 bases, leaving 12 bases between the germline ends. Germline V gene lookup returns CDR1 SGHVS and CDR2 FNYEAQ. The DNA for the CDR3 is TGTGCCAGCAGCCGGACAGTAGGCGGAAACACCATATATTTT. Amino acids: CASSRTVGGNTIYF.

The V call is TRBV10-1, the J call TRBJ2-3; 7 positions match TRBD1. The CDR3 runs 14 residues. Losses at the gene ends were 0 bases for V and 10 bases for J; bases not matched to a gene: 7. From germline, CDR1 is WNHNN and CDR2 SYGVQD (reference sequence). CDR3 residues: CASSESNRGFPQYF. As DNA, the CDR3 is TGCGCCAGCAGTGAGTCGAACAGGGGTTTTCCGCAGTATTTT.

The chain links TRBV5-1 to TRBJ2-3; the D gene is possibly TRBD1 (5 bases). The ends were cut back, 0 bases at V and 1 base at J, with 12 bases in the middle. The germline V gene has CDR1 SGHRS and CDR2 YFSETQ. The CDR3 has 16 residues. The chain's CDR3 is CASSLGRGTGTDTQYF. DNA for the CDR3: TGCGCCAGCAGCTTGGGAAGGGGTACGGGCACAGATACGCAGTATTTT.

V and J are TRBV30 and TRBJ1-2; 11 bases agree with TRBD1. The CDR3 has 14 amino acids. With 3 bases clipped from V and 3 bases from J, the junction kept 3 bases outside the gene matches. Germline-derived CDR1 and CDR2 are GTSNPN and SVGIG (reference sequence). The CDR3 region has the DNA TGTGCCTGGAGGGGGGACAGGGGGGACTATGGCTACACCTTC. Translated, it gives CAWRGDRGDYGYTF. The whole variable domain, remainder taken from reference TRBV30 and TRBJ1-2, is SQTIHQWPATLVQPVGSPLSLECTVEGTSNPNLYWYRQAAGRGLQLLFYSVGIGQISSEVPQNLSASRPQDRQFILSSKKLLLSDSGFYLCAWRGDRGDYGYTFGSGTRLTVV.

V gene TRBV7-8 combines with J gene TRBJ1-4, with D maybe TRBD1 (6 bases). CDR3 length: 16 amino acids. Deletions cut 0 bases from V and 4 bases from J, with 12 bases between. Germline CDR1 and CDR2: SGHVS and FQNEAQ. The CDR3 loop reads CASSLAVGGVNEKLFF. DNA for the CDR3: TGTGCCAGCAGCTTAGCGGTAGGGGGGGTTAATGAAAAACTGTTTTTT.